A single sample gave rise to the 8 T cell receptor beta chains below, sequenced in a study of T cell responses to AZD1222 COVID-19 vaccine. Measured with immunoSEQ multiplex PCR; TCRdb has only the in-frame clones, and not every one. Of 74,000 or so clones listed, more than 75% are singletons. Source: peripheral blood, taken on day 0 of AZD1222 vaccination. The source is an adult in good health.

The CDR3 sequence: CASSLLNYGTPTEKLFF. DNA of the CDR3: TGCGCCAGCAGCCTACTTAACTACGGGACACCGACCGAAAAACTGTTTTTT. V usage is TRBV4-3 and J usage is TRBJ1-4; TRBD1 might be the D (6 bases). V lost 4 bases and J lost 8, with 23 bases in between. Germline V gene data show CDR1 as LGHNA and CDR2 as YSLEER. CDR3 length: 17 residues.

The chain uses TRBV24-1 and TRBJ1-1, with a tentative D call TRBD1 (6 bases). The CDR3 is made up of 13 amino acids. Trimming removed 9 bases at V and 3 bases at J, with 13 bases between. Germline CDR1 and CDR2: KGHDR and SFDVKD. The CDR3 nucleotides read TGTGCCACCCAGAAAGGACAGTACACTGAAGCTTTCTTT. Its translation: CATQKGQYTEAFF.

The chain employs TRBV6-5 and TRBJ2-2; 7 positions agree with TRBD1. CDR3 length equals 16 residues. The germline gives CDR1 MNHEY, CDR2 SVGAGI. V trimming: 4 bases; J trimming: 4 bases; junction bases outside the gene matches: 9. The CDR3 DNA reads TGTGCCAGCAGTTCGACAGGGACCCTGGCCACCGGGGAGCTGTTTTTT. Protein: CASSSTGTLATGELFF.

This chain connects TRBV13 to TRBJ2-1; 8 positions agree with TRBD2. After removal of 6 bases from V and 1 base from J, the junction contained 14 bases not matched to a gene. This CDR3 has 18 amino acids. Germline V gives CDR1 PRHDT, CDR2 FYEKMQ (reference sequence). This chain's CDR3 is CASRRLAGPGLSYNEQFF. The CDR3 nucleotides read TGTGCCAGCAGACGTCTAGCGGGCCCGGGCTTGTCCTACAATGAGCAGTTCTTC.

The chain joins TRBV7-2 to TRBJ2-7; perhaps TRBD2 as D (5 bases). CDR3 length: 13 amino acids. CDR1 is SGHTA and CDR2 is FQGNSA in the germline V gene. With 8 bases removed from V and 7 bases from J, the gap between germline ends came to 18 bases. DNA of the CDR3: TGTGCCAGCGGGAGTCGCCAAACGCCGGAGCAGTACTTC. It translates to CASGSRQTPEQYF.

The chain combines TRBV7-4 with TRBJ1-3, with D uncertain. The CDR3 runs 19 residues. Trimming left V 4 bases short and J 8 bases short, with 30 bases between. CDR1 SGHVT and CDR2 SQSDAQ come from the germline V gene. CDR3 sequence: CASSSATTALNFWSDTIYF. The CDR3 bases are TGTGCCAGCAGCTCCGCGACAACCGCACTCAACTTCTGGTCGGACACCATATATTTT.

This clone was recorded once. The V call is TRBV23-1, the J call TRBJ2-7, with 13 nucleotides matching TRBD2. TRBV23-1 is filed as an ORF, its function uncertain. The CDR3 extends over 16 amino acids. J gave up 2 bases and V 6 bases, and 7 bases lay outside the gene matches. The CDR3 spells CASSPGLAGVPYEQYF. In nucleotides, the CDR3 is TGCGCCAGCAGCCCCGGACTAGCGGGGGTACCCTACGAGCAGTACTTC.

This chain uses TRBV4-1 with TRBJ2-7; D is unresolved. This CDR3 has 15 residues. Trimming took off 3 bases at V and 2 bases at J, with 14 bases between the two ends. CDR1 and CDR2 from the germline V gene are MGHRA and YSYEKL. CDR3 in DNA: TGCGCCAGCAGCCACCTTCAATCCGCCCCCTACGAGCAGTACTTC. Amino acid sequence: CASSHLQSAPYEQYF.